This entry is about one T cell receptor (beta chain). As yet, its antigen is unknown. The data were obtained in a study of monozygotic twins with inflammatory bowel disease. General study results and limits: IBD patients showed reduced TCRbeta diversity (inverse Simpson) versus healthy co-twins.

During cDNA synthesis, UMIs that each contained a 6-nucleotide sample barcode were added by means of template switching. TCRdb re-called the 5' RACE reads, yielding one record per CDR3 amino acid sequence without DNA. The sample table sets out around 200,000 distinct CDR3 sequences. The authors drew more than 2 ml of blood from each donor. The CDR3 consists of 13 residues. CDR1 is SEHNR and CDR2 is FQNEAQ in the germline V gene (reference sequence). Sequenced sample: blood. The genes are TRBV7-9 and TRBJ2-1. This clonotype was obtained from a human donor with ulcerative colitis or Crohn's disease, or a healthy co-twin of an affected twin (not recorded which). CDR3 amino acids: CACQGSSYNEQFF.